The clone carrying this T cell receptor (beta chain) has a handful of counts. Its antigen is undetermined. This CDR3 spans 15 amino acids. V lost 4 bases and J 7 bases, leaving 17 bases between the germline ends. Germline V CDR1 and CDR2: MNHEY, SVGAGI. Each diagnosis drew on symptoms, thyroxine, TRAb, thyroid ultrasound and orbital computed tomography findings. TCR beta CDR3 regions were amplified from RNA. Using the HTBI primer set, a first-round RT-PCR was run on the TCR CDR3. TCRdb analysed the multiplex PCR reads with MiXCR anew, one entry per CDR3 protein. This table holds around 570,000 distinct CDR3 sequences, 15% to 20% found once. This sample stems from a study of T cells in Graves' hyperthyroidism and ophthalmopathy. Study summary: Peripheral blood specimens were obtained at initial diagnosis, prior to any treatment.

General observations from the study: In validation, the model predicted ophthalmopathy. These predictions came a median approximately six months before onset. Among clonotypes expanded in thyroid above 0.001, most were also found in blood.

The chain links TRBV6-5 to TRBJ1-5; possibly TRBD1 for D (6 bases). This sequence was found in a man aged 35-49 years with Graves' ophthalmopathy. The sample was blood. The CDR3 DNA reads TGTGCCAGCAGTTCTTACAGGGCGGTCGGGCAGCCCCAGCATTTT. Amino acid sequence: CASSSYRAVGQPQHF.